This passage covers 4 T cell receptor beta chains from one sample sequenced in a study of OX40 agonist ivuxolimab in advanced cancers. Sequencing used immunoSEQ multiplex PCR; TCRdb keeps in-frame clones, though not all of them. This table holds 70,000 to 95,000 clones, roughly 91% found once. The sample in question was CD4+ or CD8+ T cells sorted from blood, obtained in a trial of the OX40 agonist ivuxolimab. The receptors derive from an adult with an advanced solid tumor such as melanoma, head and neck, liver or kidney cancer.

The chain couples TRBV11-3 to TRBJ2-2; TRBD1 matches at 12 bases. Trimming at V came to 4 bases and at J to 6 bases, leaving 3 bases not matched to a gene. The CDR3 covers 15 residues. Germline V gene sequence: CDR1 SGHNT, CDR2 YENEEA. Written as DNA, the CDR3 is TGTGCCAGCAGCTCGGGACAGGGGGCCGCCGGGGAGCTGTTTTTT. Protein: CASSSGQGAAGELFF. Using reference TRBV11-3 and TRBJ2-2 for the parts outside the CDR3, the full variable domain is EAGVVQSPRYKIIEKKQPVAFWCNPISGHNTLYWYLQNLGQGPELLIRYENEEAVDDSQLPKDRFSAERLKGVDSTLKIQPAELGDSAVYLCASSSGQGAAGELFFGEGSRLTVL.

The chain employs TRBV5-1 and TRBJ2-2; 9 nucleotides match TRBD1. Trimming removed 4 bases from V and 4 bases from J; junction bases left unmatched: 8. Germline CDR1 is SGHRS and CDR2 is YFSETQ. This CDR3 region has 16 residues. CDR3: CASSPPGQGITGELFF. In DNA form, the CDR3 reads TGCGCCAGCAGCCCACCGGGACAGGGAATCACCGGGGAGCTGTTTTTT.

This chain uses TRBV28 with TRBJ1-2; no definite D call. Trimming took off 5 bases at V and 0 bases at J, with 19 bases between the two ends. From germline, CDR1 is MDHEN and CDR2 SYDVKM. The CDR3 loop spans 17 amino acids. The CDR3: CASSLTDGAGTNYGYTF. DNA of the CDR3: TGTGCCAGCAGTCTAACCGACGGAGCCGGAACTAACTATGGCTACACCTTC.

The J gene is TRBJ2-7, the V gene TRBV25-1; 7 nucleotides agree with TRBD1. CDR1 and CDR2 (germline): MGHDK, SYGVNS. With V trimmed by 2 bases and J by 4 bases, 5 bases remained unmatched. There are 14 residues in the CDR3. CDR3 loop: CASSERTGTYEQYF. The CDR3 bases are TGTGCCAGCAGTGAACGGACAGGAACTTACGAGCAGTACTTC.